A single sample gave rise to the 13 T cell receptor beta chains below, sequenced in a study of low-dose radiotherapy and immunotherapy resistance in tumors (dated by TCRdb to between 2021 and 2023). Sequencing was performed on an Illumina HiSeq 2500. Superscript III and a set of TRAV- and TRBV-specific primers were used to synthesize first-strand cDNA, so that both TCRalpha and TCRbeta chains were covered. TCRs were amplified with Phusion for around 21 PCR cycles, with a constant-region primer paired with the adapter attached to the V primers. The raw public reads went through TCRdb reprocessing: fastp at Q25, MiXCR clone calling, in-frame beta chains kept. Entries that share a CDR3 protein sequence are merged under the most common genes and DNA. The sample records approximately 80,000 distinct CDR3 sequences, 15% to 20% of which are singletons. The ten largest clones capture 1.3% to 1.5% of the sample.

The time point label here, explained by the study, means: after trial treatment. The sample's treatment or condition, from its label and the paper: LDRT plus nivolumab, ipilimumab, low-dose cyclophosphamide and aspirin (RACIN trial). Sequencing was performed on PBMCs, taken after low-dose radiotherapy plus immunotherapy. These receptors all stem from a male donor with prostate cancer.

The rearrangement links TRBV19 to TRBJ1-2, with no clear D. V was clipped by 6 bases and J by 0 bases, with 14 bases between them. The CDR3 sequence is 15 residues long. Per the germline V gene, CDR1 is LNHDA and CDR2 is SQIVND (reference sequence). For the CDR3, the DNA is TGTGCCAGTAGGCACCCACGCGAAGCTAACTATGGCTACACCTTC. Translating gives CASRHPREANYGYTF.

This clonotype came up many times. V usage is TRBV18 and J usage is TRBJ2-7; D is unclear. Germline CDR1 KGHSH, CDR2 LQKENI. The CDR3 length is 12 residues. Trimming pared 3 bases from V and 5 bases from J, leaving 8 bases between. For the CDR3, the DNA is TGTGCCAGCTCACCGAATAGGAACGAGCAGTACTTC. Amino acids: CASSPNRNEQYF. The full variable domain, in which reference TRBV18 and TRBJ2-7 provide the parts outside the CDR3, is NAGVMQNPRHLVRRRGQEARLRCSPMKGHSHVYWYRQLPEEGLKFMVYLQKENIIDESGMPKERFSAEFPKEGPSILRIQQVVRGDSAAYFCASSPNRNEQYFGPGTRLTVT.

This clonotype was counted a single time. CDR3 sequence (DNA): TGTGCCAGTAGTATAGGATGGACAGACCCCCAAGAGACCCAGTACTTC. It translates to CASSIGWTDPQETQYF. This sequence joins TRBV19 and TRBJ2-5, with TRBD1 as a possible D gene (6 bases). Germline V gene sequence: CDR1 LNHDA, CDR2 SQIVND (reference sequence). The CDR3 extends over 16 amino acids. V lost 1 base to trimming and J lost 1 base, with 13 bases between them.

In its sample, this clonotype was seen many times. The V and J genes are TRBV20-1 and TRBJ2-7, with 7 bases lining up with TRBD2. V trimming: 0 bases; J trimming: 5 bases; junction bases outside the gene matches: 10. Germline lookup yields CDR1 DFQATT and CDR2 SNEGSKA (reference sequence). The CDR3 length is 15 residues. CDR3 coding DNA: TGCAGTGCTAGAGACGGCGGGAGAAATATTAACGAGCAGTACTTC. Translating it yields CSARDGGRNINEQYF.

Comments on this clonotype: Since a far larger clone is one base different, this is likely a read error. The genes are TRBV13 and TRBJ1-1, with D hard to call. Trimming stripped 3 bases from V and 1 base from J, with 6 bases between. Looked up from germline, CDR1 is PRHDT and CDR2 is FYEKMQ (reference sequence). The CDR3 has 13 residues. The CDR3 DNA follows: TGTGCCAGCAGCTTTACCTGGAACACTGAAGCTTTCTTT. Translated: CASSFTWNTEAFF.

In its sample, this clonotype was seen many times. The DNA for the CDR3 is TGTGCCAGCAGCACGCCGACTAGCGGGGTACACGAGCAGTACTTC. Its translation: CASSTPTSGVHEQYF. V is TRBV21-1 and J is TRBJ2-7; the DNA was not used to check the table's D call, TRBD2. TRBV21-1 is a pseudogene locus. The CDR3 covers 15 residues.

The chain carries TRBV24-1 and TRBJ1-1; D perhaps matches TRBD1 (6 bases). CDR1 KGHDR and CDR2 SFDVKD come from the germline V gene. V gave up 0 bases and J gave up 10 bases, with 11 bases separating them. The CDR3 has 13 residues. The CDR3 is CATSDLPGDGAFF. CDR3 coding DNA: TGTGCCACCAGTGATTTGCCAGGGGACGGAGCTTTCTTT.

This clonotype was detected many times. The chain is built from TRBV10-3 and TRBJ2-7, with 7 bases that match TRBD1. The V segment lost 4 bases and the J segment 7 bases; nucleotides outside the gene matches: 10. The germline V gene has CDR1 ENHRY and CDR2 SYGVKD. This CDR3 contains 14 residues. The CDR3 region has the DNA TGTGCCATCAGTGTAGACAGGGATCGTCAGGAGCAGTACTTC. It is translated as CAISVDRDRQEQYF.

The chain couples TRBV27 to TRBJ1-1; no clear D gene. CDR1 is MNHEY and CDR2 is SMNVEV in the germline V gene (reference sequence). V was trimmed by 5 bases and J by 1 base, leaving 8 bases between them. CDR3 length: 13 amino acids. This CDR3 is CASSPGGNTEAFF. The CDR3, as DNA: TGTGCCAGCAGTCCCGGAGGGAACACTGAAGCTTTCTTT.

This clonotype was observed many times. The rearrangement uses TRBV28 and TRBJ1-4; the D gene is possibly TRBD1 (5 bases). Germline V gene lookup returns CDR1 MDHEN and CDR2 SYDVKM. V was cut by 9 bases and J by 7 bases, with 21 bases left in between. This CDR3 comprises 15 residues. The CDR3 DNA reads as TGTGCCAGACTAGGAATAGGCAGGGCGTGTGAAAAACTGTTTTTT. Translation: CARLGIGRACEKLFF.

This clonotype came up many times. The chain employs TRBV20-1 and TRBJ2-7; TRBD2 matches 9 bases. Per germline, CDR1 DFQATT and CDR2 SNEGSKA (reference sequence). J lost 4 bases, V lost 1 base, and 5 bases had no gene match. The CDR3 has 14 residues. The CDR3 sequence: CSARVASGTYEQYF. The CDR3 DNA follows: TGCAGTGCTAGAGTAGCTAGCGGGACTTACGAGCAGTACTTC.

The table lists this clonotype with a few counts. The chain is built from TRBV7-3 and TRBJ2-3, with 7 bases that match TRBD2. From germline, CDR1 is SGHTA and CDR2 FQGTGA. V was pared by 8 bases and J by 2 bases, with 4 bases of the junction left unmatched. The CDR3 sequence is 13 residues long. CDR3 protein: CASGRDYTDTQYF. Written as DNA, the CDR3 is TGTGCCAGCGGCCGGGACTACACAGATACGCAGTATTTT.

At least ten counts were recorded for this clonotype. The CDR3 DNA is TGTGCCAGCAGTTTGGGCGGGAGGCGCACAGATACGCAGTATTTT. This gives the protein CASSLGGRRTDTQYF. The V call is TRBV28, the J call TRBJ2-3; 8 bases are a match to TRBD2. Germline CDR1 MDHEN, CDR2 SYDVKM. CDR3 length equals 15 residues. With 3 bases clipped from V and 1 base from J, the junction kept 3 bases outside the gene matches.